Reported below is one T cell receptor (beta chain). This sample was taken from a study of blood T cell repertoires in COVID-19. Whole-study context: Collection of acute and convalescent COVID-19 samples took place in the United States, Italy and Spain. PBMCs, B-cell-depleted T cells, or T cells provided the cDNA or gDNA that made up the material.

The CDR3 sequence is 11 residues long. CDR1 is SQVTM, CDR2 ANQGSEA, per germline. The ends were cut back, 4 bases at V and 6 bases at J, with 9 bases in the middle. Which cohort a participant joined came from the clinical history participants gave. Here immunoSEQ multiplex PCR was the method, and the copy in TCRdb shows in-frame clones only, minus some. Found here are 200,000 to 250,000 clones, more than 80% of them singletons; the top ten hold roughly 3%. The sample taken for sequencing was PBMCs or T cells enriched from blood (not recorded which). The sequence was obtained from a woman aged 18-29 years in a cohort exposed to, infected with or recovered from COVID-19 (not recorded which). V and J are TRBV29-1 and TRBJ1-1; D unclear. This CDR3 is CSVGGSAEAFF. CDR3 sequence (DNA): TGCAGCGTTGGGGGTAGCGCTGAAGCTTTCTTT.